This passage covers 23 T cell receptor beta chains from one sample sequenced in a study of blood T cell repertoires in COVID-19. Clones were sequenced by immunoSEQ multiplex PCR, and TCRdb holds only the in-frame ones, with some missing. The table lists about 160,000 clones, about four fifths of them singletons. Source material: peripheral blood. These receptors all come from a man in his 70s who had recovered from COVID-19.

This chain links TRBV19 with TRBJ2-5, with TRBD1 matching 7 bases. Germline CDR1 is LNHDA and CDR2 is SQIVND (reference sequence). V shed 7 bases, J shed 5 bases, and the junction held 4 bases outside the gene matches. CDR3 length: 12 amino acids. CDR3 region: CASNDRAETQYF. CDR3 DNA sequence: TGTGCCAGTAACGACAGGGCGGAGACCCAGTACTTC.

The CDR3 loop is CASSIGANMNTEAFF. The CDR3 nucleotides read TGTGCCAGTAGTATAGGGGCCAACATGAACACTGAAGCTTTCTTT. The rearrangement uses TRBV19 and TRBJ1-1, with D hard to call. The germline V gene encodes CDR1 LNHDA and CDR2 SQIVND (reference sequence). This CDR3 has 15 amino acids. Between the trimmed V and J ends, which lost 1 base and 0 bases, there was a span of 9 bases.

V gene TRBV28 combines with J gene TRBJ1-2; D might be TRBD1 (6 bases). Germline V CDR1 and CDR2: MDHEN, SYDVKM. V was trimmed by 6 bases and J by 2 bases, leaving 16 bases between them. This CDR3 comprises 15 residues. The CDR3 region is CASRTQGPSNYGYTF. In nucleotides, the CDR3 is TGTGCCAGCAGGACTCAGGGGCCTTCCAACTATGGCTACACCTTC.

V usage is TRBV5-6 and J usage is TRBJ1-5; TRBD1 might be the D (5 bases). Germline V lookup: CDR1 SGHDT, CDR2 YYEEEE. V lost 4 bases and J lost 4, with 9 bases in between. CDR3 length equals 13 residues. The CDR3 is CASSRRGNQPQHF. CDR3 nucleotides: TGTGCCAGCAGCCGGCGGGGGAATCAGCCCCAGCATTTT.

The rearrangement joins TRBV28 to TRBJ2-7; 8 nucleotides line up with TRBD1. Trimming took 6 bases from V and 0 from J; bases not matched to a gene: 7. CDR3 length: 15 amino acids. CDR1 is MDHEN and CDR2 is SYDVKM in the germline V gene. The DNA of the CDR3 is TGTGCCAGCAGCGCTCAGGGGGCCCCCTCCTACGAGCAGTACTTC. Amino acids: CASSAQGAPSYEQYF.

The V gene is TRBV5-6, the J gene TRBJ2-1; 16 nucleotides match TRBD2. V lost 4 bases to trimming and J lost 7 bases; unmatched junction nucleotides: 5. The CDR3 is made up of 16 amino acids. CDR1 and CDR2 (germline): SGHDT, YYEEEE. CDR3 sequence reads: CASSQGLAGGWNEQFF. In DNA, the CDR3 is TGTGCCAGCAGCCAGGGACTAGCGGGAGGGTGGAATGAGCAGTTCTTC.

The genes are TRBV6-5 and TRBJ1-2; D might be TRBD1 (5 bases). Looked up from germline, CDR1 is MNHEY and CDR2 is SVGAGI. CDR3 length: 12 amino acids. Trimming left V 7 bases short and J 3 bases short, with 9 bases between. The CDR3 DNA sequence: TGTGCCAGCACCAGGGAACACTATGGCTACACCTTC. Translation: CASTREHYGYTF.

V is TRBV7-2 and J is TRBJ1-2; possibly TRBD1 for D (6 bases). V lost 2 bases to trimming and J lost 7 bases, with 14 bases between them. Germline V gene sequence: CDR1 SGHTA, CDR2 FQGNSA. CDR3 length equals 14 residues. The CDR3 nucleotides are TGTGCCAGCAGCTTAAATCAGGGGAGAGGTGGCTACACCTTC. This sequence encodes CASSLNQGRGGYTF.

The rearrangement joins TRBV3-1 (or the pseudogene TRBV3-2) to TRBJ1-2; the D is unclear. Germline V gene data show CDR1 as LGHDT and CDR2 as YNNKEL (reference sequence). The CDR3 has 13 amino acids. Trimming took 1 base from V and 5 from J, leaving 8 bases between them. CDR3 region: CASSQGVPYGYTF. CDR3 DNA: TGTGCCAGCAGCCAAGGTGTTCCTTATGGCTACACCTTC.

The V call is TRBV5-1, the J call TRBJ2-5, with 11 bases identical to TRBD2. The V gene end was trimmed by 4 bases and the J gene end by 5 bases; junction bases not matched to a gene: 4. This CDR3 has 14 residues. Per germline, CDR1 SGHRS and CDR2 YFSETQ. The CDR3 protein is CASSRGTSGETQYF. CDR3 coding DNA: TGCGCCAGCAGCCGGGGGACTAGCGGCGAGACCCAGTACTTC.

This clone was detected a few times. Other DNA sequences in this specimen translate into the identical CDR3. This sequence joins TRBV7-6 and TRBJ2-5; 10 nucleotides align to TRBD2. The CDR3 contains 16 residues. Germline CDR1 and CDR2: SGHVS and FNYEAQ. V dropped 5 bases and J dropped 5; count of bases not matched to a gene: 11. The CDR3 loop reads CASSLAASGSTETQYF. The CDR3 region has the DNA TGTGCCAGCAGCCTGGCCGCTAGCGGGAGCACCGAGACCCAGTACTTC.

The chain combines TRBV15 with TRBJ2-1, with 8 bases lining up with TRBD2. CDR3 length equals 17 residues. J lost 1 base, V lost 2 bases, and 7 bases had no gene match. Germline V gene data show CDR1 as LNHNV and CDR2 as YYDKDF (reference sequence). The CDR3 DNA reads TGTGCCACCAGCAGACCCCAACGGGGGGGTTCCTACAATGAGCAGTTCTTC. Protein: CATSRPQRGGSYNEQFF.

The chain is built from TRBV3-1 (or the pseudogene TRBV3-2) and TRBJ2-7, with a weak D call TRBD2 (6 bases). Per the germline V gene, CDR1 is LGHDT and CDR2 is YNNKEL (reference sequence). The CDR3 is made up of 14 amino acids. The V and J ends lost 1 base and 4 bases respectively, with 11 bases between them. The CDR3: CASSQAGLQYEQYF. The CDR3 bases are TGTGCCAGCAGCCAAGCAGGACTACAATACGAGCAGTACTTC.

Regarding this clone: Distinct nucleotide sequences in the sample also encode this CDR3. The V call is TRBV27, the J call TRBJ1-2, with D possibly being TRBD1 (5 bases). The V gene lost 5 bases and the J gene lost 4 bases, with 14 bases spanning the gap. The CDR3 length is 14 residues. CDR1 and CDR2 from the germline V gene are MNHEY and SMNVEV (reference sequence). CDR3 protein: CASSPPGQGYGYTF. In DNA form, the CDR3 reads TGTGCCAGCAGTCCCCCTGGGCAGGGCTATGGCTACACCTTC.

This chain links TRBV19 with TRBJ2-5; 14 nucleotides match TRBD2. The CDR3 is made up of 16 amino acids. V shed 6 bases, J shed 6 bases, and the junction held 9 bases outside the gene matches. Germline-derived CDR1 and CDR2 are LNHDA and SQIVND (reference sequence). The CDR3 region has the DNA TGTGCCAGTAGCGATGGGACTAGCGGGAGAAAACAGACCCAGTACTTC. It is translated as CASSDGTSGRKQTQYF.

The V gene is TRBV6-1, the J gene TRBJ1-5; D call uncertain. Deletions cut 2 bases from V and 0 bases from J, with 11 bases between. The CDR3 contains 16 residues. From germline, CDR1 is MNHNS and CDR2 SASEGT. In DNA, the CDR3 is TGTGCCAGCAGTGAATGGGAGGATTATAGCAATCAGCCCCAGCATTTT. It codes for CASSEWEDYSNQPQHF.

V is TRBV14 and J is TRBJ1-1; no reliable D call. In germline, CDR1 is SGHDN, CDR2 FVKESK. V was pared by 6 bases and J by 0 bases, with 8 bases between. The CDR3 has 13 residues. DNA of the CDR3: TGTGCCAGCAGTTCCAGTATGAACACTGAAGCTTTCTTT. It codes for CASSSSMNTEAFF.

The CDR3 spells CASSPWTSGVNYEQYF. CDR3 bases: TGTGCCAGCAGCCCCTGGACTAGCGGGGTGAATTACGAGCAGTACTTC. The gene calls are TRBV7-2 and TRBJ2-7; 12 nucleotides line up with TRBD2. The ends lost 5 bases at V and 4 bases at J; junction bases unmatched: 9. The CDR3 sequence is 16 residues long. Germline lookup yields CDR1 SGHTA and CDR2 FQGNSA.

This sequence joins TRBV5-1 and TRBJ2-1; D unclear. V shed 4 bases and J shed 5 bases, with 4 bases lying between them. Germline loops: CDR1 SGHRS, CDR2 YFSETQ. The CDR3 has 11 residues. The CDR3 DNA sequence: TGCGCCAGCAGCCTTGACAATGAGCAGTTCTTC. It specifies CASSLDNEQFF. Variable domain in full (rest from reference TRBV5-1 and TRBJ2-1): KAGVTQTPRYLIKTRGQQVTLSCSPISGHRSVSWYQQTPGQGLQFLFEYFSETQRNKGNFPGRFSGRQFSNSRSEMNVSTLELGDSALYLCASSLDNEQFFGPGTRLTVL.

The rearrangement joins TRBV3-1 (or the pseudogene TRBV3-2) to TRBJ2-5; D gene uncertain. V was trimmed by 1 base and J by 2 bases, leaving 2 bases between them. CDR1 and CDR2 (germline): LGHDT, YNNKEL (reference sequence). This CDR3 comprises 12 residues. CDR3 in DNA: TGTGCCAGCAGCCAAGTACAAGAGACCCAGTACTTC. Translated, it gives CASSQVQETQYF.

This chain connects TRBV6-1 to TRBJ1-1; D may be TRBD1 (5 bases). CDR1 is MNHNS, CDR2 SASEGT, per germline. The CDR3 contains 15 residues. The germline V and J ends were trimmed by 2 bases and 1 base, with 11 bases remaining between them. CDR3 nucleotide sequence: TGTGCCAGCAGTGAATCGGGGACTCAGAACACTGAAGCTTTCTTT. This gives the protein CASSESGTQNTEAFF.

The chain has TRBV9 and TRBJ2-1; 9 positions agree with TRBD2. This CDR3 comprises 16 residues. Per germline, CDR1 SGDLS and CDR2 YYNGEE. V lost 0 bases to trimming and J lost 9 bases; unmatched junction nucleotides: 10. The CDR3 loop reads CASSVDSAGGPGEQFF. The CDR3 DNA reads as TGTGCCAGCAGCGTAGATTCGGCGGGAGGGCCTGGTGAGCAGTTCTTC.

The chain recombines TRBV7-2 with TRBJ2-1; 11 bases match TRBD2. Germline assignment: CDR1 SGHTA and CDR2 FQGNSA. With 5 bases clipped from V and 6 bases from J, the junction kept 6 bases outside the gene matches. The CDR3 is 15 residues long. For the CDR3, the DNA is TGTGCCAGCAGCCCGAGTAGCGGGAGGGCCAATGAGCAGTTCTTC. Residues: CASSPSSGRANEQFF.